The 25 T cell receptor beta chains in this list originate from one sample, sequenced in a study of cytomegalovirus exposure and HLA in healthy donors. It was with 60 Vbeta and 13 Jbeta primers that the PCR ran. The method was immunoSEQ multiplex PCR; TCRdb's version includes in-frame clones alone and lacks a portion of them. The sample lists 120,000 or so clones, 72% seen once, with 3% to 4% in the top ten. Input material: PBMCs. Every receptor here comes from a man in his thirties or forties in good health and CMV-seronegative.

The chain joins TRBV19 to TRBJ1-3; D is unclear. V lost 6 bases, J lost 2 bases, and 14 bases lay in between. CDR1 and CDR2 (germline): LNHDA, SQIVND (reference sequence). The length of the CDR3 is 15 residues. The CDR3 region has the DNA TGTGCCAGTAGAGAATTGGGCTTTCCTGGAAACACCATATATTTT. Translated: CASRELGFPGNTIYF.

This clone was seen once. The rearrangement uses TRBV27 and TRBJ2-7; 7 bases are a match to TRBD1. Germline CDR1 and CDR2: MNHEY and SMNVEV (reference sequence). V was pared by 6 bases and J by 1 base, with 9 bases of the junction left unmatched. CDR3 length: 15 residues. The CDR3 reads CASRLRDRFSYEQYF. The DNA for the CDR3 is TGTGCCAGCAGGCTACGGGACAGATTTTCCTACGAGCAGTACTTC.

The table lists this clone with a few counts. The chain combines TRBV9 with TRBJ1-2; a weak D match, TRBD1 (5 bases). From germline, CDR1 is SGDLS and CDR2 YYNGEE. The CDR3 runs 14 residues. Trimming left V 0 bases short and J 4 bases short, with 10 bases between. This CDR3 reads CASSVDYRSYGYTF. Here the CDR3 DNA reads TGTGCCAGCAGCGTAGATTACAGGAGCTATGGCTACACCTTC.

This clone turned up a few times. The chain has TRBV5-1 and TRBJ1-2, with 9 bases lining up with TRBD1. Per germline, CDR1 SGHRS and CDR2 YFSETQ. J was trimmed by 2 bases and V by 3 bases; bases with no gene match: 5. The length of the CDR3 is 15 residues. The CDR3 nucleotides read TGCGCCAGCAGCTATAACAGGGGGCGGAACTATGGCTACACCTTC. It is translated as CASSYNRGRNYGYTF. Together with reference TRBV5-1 and TRBJ1-2, the CDR3 gives the full variable domain: KAGVTQTPRYLIKTRGQQVTLSCSPISGHRSVSWYQQTPGQGLQFLFEYFSETQRNKGNFPGRFSGRQFSNSRSEMNVSTLELGDSALYLCASSYNRGRNYGYTFGSGTRLTVV.

As regards this clone: A junction boundary mismatches the germline segment, possibly from a read error. The chain combines TRBV7-9 with TRBJ2-7; D possibly corresponds to TRBD2 (5 bases). The CDR3 length is 13 residues. CDR1 and CDR2 from the germline V gene are SEHNR and FQNEAQ (reference sequence). This chain's CDR3 is CSSSFKREGEQYF. CDR3 sequence (DNA): TGTTCCAGCAGCTTCAAACGGGAAGGCGAGCAGTACTTC.

V and J are TRBV5-1 and TRBJ2-7, with D perhaps TRBD1 (6 bases). This CDR3 has 14 residues. With 4 bases removed from V and 1 base from J, the gap between germline ends came to 12 bases. Germline values: CDR1 SGHRS, CDR2 YFSETQ. The CDR3: CASSTDSRSYEQYF. DNA of the CDR3: TGCGCCAGCAGCACGGACAGTCGTTCCTACGAGCAGTACTTC.

This clone was recorded a few times. This chain links TRBV7-6 with TRBJ1-1; no definite D call. The CDR3 runs 13 residues. Per the germline V gene, CDR1 is SGHVS and CDR2 is FNYEAQ. The V and J ends lost 5 bases and 5 bases respectively, with 12 bases between them. The CDR3 nucleotides are TGTGCCAGCAGCCCTGACCCGGGTACTGAAGCTTTCTTT. Encoded protein: CASSPDPGTEAFF. The full variable domain, with the rest looked up from reference TRBV7-6 and TRBJ1-1, is GAGVSQSPRYKVTKRGQDVALRCDPISGHVSLYWYRQALGQGPEFLTYFNYEAQQDKSGLPNDRFSAERPEGSISTLTIQRTEQRDSAMYRCASSPDPGTEAFFGQGTRLTVV.

This chain links TRBV27 with TRBJ1-1; no firm D call. This CDR3 spans 13 amino acids. Trimming pared 4 bases from V and 0 bases from J, leaving 6 bases between. Germline CDR1 is MNHEY and CDR2 is SMNVEV (reference sequence). CDR3 DNA: TGTGCCAGCAGTTATGGGCTGAACACTGAAGCTTTCTTT. Its translation: CASSYGLNTEAFF.

This clone came up once. An end of the junction does not agree with germline; a read error may underlie this. The genes are TRBV7-9 and TRBJ1-2, with D unresolved. This CDR3 has 19 residues. CDR1 and CDR2 from the germline V gene are SEHNR and FQNEAQ (reference sequence). CDR3 residues: CSSVVSPGGRESGSDGYTF. CDR3 sequence (DNA): TGTTCCAGCGTTGTCTCGCCAGGTGGGAGGGAAAGTGGATCGGATGGCTACACCTTC. Looking up the rest from reference TRBV7-9 and TRBJ1-2 gives the full variable domain: DTGVSQNPRHKITKRGQNVTFRCDPISEHNRLYWYRQTLGQGPEFLTYFQNEAQLEKSRLLSDRFSAERPKGSFSTLEIQRTEQGDSAMYLCSSVVSPGGRESGSDGYTFGSGTRLTVV.

The rearrangement joins TRBV6-5 to TRBJ1-5, with TRBD1 identical over 8 bases. Germline trimming cut 6 bases from V and 2 bases from J; bases unmatched to any gene: 6. Germline CDR1 reads MNHEY; CDR2 reads SVGAGI. The CDR3 spans 15 residues. CDR3 loop: CASSPPGQGNQPQHF. CDR3 nucleotides: TGTGCCAGCAGCCCCCCGGGACAGGGCAATCAGCCCCAGCATTTT.

The chain carries TRBV11-2 and TRBJ2-2; TRBD2 aligns across 10 bases. The CDR3 is made up of 15 amino acids. The V gene end was trimmed by 5 bases and the J gene end by 0 bases; junction bases not matched to a gene: 0. The V gene's germline CDR1 is SGHAT and CDR2 FQNNGV. DNA of the CDR3: TGTGCCAGCAGCGGACTAGCGGCGAACACCGGGGAGCTGTTTTTT. It specifies CASSGLAANTGELFF.

Only a few counts were recorded for this clone. This rearrangement joins TRBV15 to TRBJ1-2, with 10 bases that match TRBD1. The germline CDR1 and CDR2 sequences are LNHNV and YYDKDF (reference sequence). CDR3 size: 13 residues. V lost 10 bases, J lost 5 bases, and 7 bases stayed unmatched. CDR3 sequence reads: CAIRDRGFYGYTF. In nucleotides, the CDR3 is TGTGCCATCCGGGACAGGGGATTTTATGGCTACACCTTC.

This sequence joins TRBV4-2 and TRBJ1-1; a weak D match, TRBD1 (5 bases). CDR3 size: 16 residues. Germline V CDR1 and CDR2: LGHNA, YNFKEQ. The V gene lost 3 bases and the J gene lost 4 bases, with 18 bases spanning the gap. In DNA form, the CDR3 reads TGTGCCAGCAGCCAGGCCAAGCAGGGAGGAAGCACTGAAGCTTTCTTT. Its translation is CASSQAKQGGSTEAFF.

V gene TRBV9 combines with J gene TRBJ1-1, with unresolved D. V was clipped by 0 bases and J by 7 bases, with 10 bases between them. This CDR3 contains 13 residues. CDR1 is SGDLS and CDR2 is YYNGEE in the germline V gene. The CDR3 protein is CASSVEDGSEAFF. DNA for the CDR3: TGTGCCAGCAGCGTAGAAGACGGGAGTGAAGCTTTCTTT.

DNA of the CDR3: TGTGCCAGCACCCTTAAGGGGTCATTCTACGAGCAGTACTTC. It encodes CASTLKGSFYEQYF. The chain couples TRBV2 to TRBJ2-5, with a weak D call TRBD1 (5 bases). The J call may be incorrect, as the DNA end agrees better with TRBJ2-7. CDR3 size: 14 residues. CDR1 is SNHLY and CDR2 is FYNNEI in the germline V gene.

The V gene is TRBV18, the J gene TRBJ2-6; D is ambiguous. In germline, CDR1 is KGHSH, CDR2 LQKENI. The V and J ends lost 5 bases and 2 bases respectively, with 7 bases between them. The CDR3 extends over 14 amino acids. In nucleotides, the CDR3 is TGTGCCAGCTCATCAAGAGCTGGGGCCAACGTCCTGACTTTC. It is translated as CASSSRAGANVLTF.

The chain couples TRBV11-2 to TRBJ2-2; D is unresolved. CDR3 length: 14 amino acids. Trimming left V 3 bases short and J 0 bases short, with 5 bases between. Germline V gene data show CDR1 as SGHAT and CDR2 as FQNNGV. CDR3 amino acids: CASSFPANTGELFF. The CDR3 region has the DNA TGTGCCAGCAGCTTCCCCGCGAACACCGGGGAGCTGTTTTTT.

The V gene is TRBV27, the J gene TRBJ1-5; D is perhaps TRBD1 (6 bases). CDR1 MNHEY and CDR2 SMNVEV come from the germline V gene (reference sequence). The V end lost 3 bases, the J end lost 5 bases, and 14 bases lay between the germline ends. CDR3 length equals 15 residues. The CDR3 DNA follows: TGTGCCAGCAGTTTGAGGGGCAGGGGTGATCAGCCCCAGCATTTT. It specifies CASSLRGRGDQPQHF.

The chain carries TRBV19 and TRBJ1-1, with 8 positions matching TRBD1. The ends lost 3 bases at V and 10 bases at J; junction bases unmatched: 4. CDR3 length: 12 residues. The germline CDR1 and CDR2 sequences are LNHDA and SQIVND (reference sequence). CDR3 sequence (DNA): TGTGCCAGTAGTATGGCAGACAGGGGAGCTTTCTTT. It is translated as CASSMADRGAFF.

This chain connects TRBV5-1 to TRBJ1-2; TRBD1 is a possible D gene (6 bases). CDR1 and CDR2 from the germline V gene are SGHRS and YFSETQ. The CDR3 has 16 amino acids. Trimming pared 3 bases from V and 4 bases from J, leaving 19 bases between. The CDR3 bases are TGCGCCAGCAGCTCAACAACAGGGAGCCCGGTCTATGGCTACACCTTC. It encodes CASSSTTGSPVYGYTF. The full variable domain, in which reference TRBV5-1 and TRBJ1-2 provide the parts outside the CDR3, is KAGVTQTPRYLIKTRGQQVTLSCSPISGHRSVSWYQQTPGQGLQFLFEYFSETQRNKGNFPGRFSGRQFSNSRSEMNVSTLELGDSALYLCASSSTTGSPVYGYTFGSGTRLTVV.

The chain is built from TRBV7-8 and TRBJ1-1, with TRBD1 identical over 7 bases. J lost 5 bases, V lost 5 bases, and 5 bases had no gene match. This CDR3 region has 13 residues. Germline CDR1 is SGHVS and CDR2 is FQNEAQ. This chain's CDR3 is CASSKQGRTEAFF. The CDR3 DNA reads TGTGCCAGCAGCAAACAGGGGAGAACTGAAGCTTTCTTT. Full variable domain (remainder filled in from reference TRBV7-8 and TRBJ1-1): GAGVSQSPRYKVAKRGQDVALRCDPISGHVSLFWYQQALGQGPEFLTYFQNEAQLDKSGLPSDRFFAERPEGSVSTLKIQRTQQEDSAVYLCASSKQGRTEAFFGQGTRLTVV.

The CDR3 sequence is CASSFTDSYNEQFF. The CDR3 DNA follows: TGTGCCAGCAGCTTTACCGACAGCTACAATGAGCAGTTCTTC. The chain joins TRBV7-9 to TRBJ2-1; the D gene is possibly TRBD1 (5 bases). CDR1 is SEHNR and CDR2 is FQNEAQ in the germline V gene (reference sequence). Trimming removed 3 bases at V and 3 bases at J, with 9 bases between. The CDR3 is 14 residues long.

J is TRBJ2-3 and V is TRBV9, with TRBD1 matching 9 bases. The V segment lost 4 bases and the J segment 3 bases; nucleotides outside the gene matches: 12. CDR1 is SGDLS, CDR2 YYNGEE, per germline. This CDR3 is built from 17 residues. CDR3 nucleotide sequence: TGTGCCAGCAGCCCCAACAGGGGGCGCAGGGTTACAGATACGCAGTATTTT. Protein sequence: CASSPNRGRRVTDTQYF.

This clone was recorded only once. V is TRBV15 and J is TRBJ2-3; 7 positions match TRBD2. The ends lost 1 base at V and 2 bases at J; junction bases unmatched: 6. Per the germline V gene, CDR1 is LNHNV and CDR2 is YYDKDF (reference sequence). The CDR3 is 16 amino acids. This CDR3 is CATSRGGGGDTDTQYF. Written as DNA, the CDR3 is TGTGCCACCAGCAGAGGGGGCGGGGGAGACACAGATACGCAGTATTTT.

The genes are TRBV9 and TRBJ2-5, with D possibly matching TRBD1 (5 bases). V was cut by 0 bases and J by 5 bases, with 11 bases left in between. Germline values: CDR1 SGDLS, CDR2 YYNGEE. The CDR3 sequence is 14 residues long. The CDR3 spells CASSVGQFRETQYF. The DNA of the CDR3 is TGTGCCAGCAGCGTAGGACAGTTCAGGGAGACCCAGTACTTC.